Listed below are T cell receptor beta chains from one sample, sequenced in a study of siplizumab effects on memory and regulatory T cells. Their antigens are not known. Assay: immunoSEQ multiplex PCR; the TCRdb copy retains only in-frame clones and omits some. In the table there are about 9,600 clones, 40% to 55% of which are singletons. The sequenced material came from CFSE-low (dividing) CD4+ T cells sorted from an allogeneic mixed lymphocyte reaction. The receptor set was obtained from a human donor in good health; the cells came from an allogeneic mixed lymphocyte reaction. CDR3s leave out the opening cysteine and the closing phenylalanine or tryptophan.

v_gene: TRBV30; CDR3aa: AWRTGLSYT
v_gene: TRBV5-1; CDR3aa: ASSPGQIGAEAF
v_gene: TRBV20-1; CDR3aa: SARVTYGYT
v_gene: TRBV5-1; CDR3aa: ASSLTAGSTEAF
v_gene: TRBV7-2; CDR3aa: TSSLTAGALTYEQY
v_gene: TRBV7-3; CDR3aa: ASSLAGTGSYEQY
v_gene: TRBV7-8; CDR3aa: AAGASGRNTGELF
v_gene: TRBV9; CDR3aa: ASSVVTKDRANEQY
v_gene: TRBV2; CDR3aa: ASSIRVGYEQY
v_gene: TRBV5-6; CDR3aa: ASSLPFLAGPINEQF
v_gene: TRBV18; CDR3aa: ASSSDWGRVNEQY
v_gene: TRBV14; CDR3aa: ASSQNLAGEQF
v_gene: TRBV23-1; CDR3aa: ASRTLGRGAF
v_gene: TRBV15; CDR3aa: ATSRAHMSNEQF
v_gene: TRBV10-3; CDR3aa: AIRGNTEAF